This TCR beta chain was recovered during a study of OX40 agonist ivuxolimab in advanced cancers. Overall study context: The diagnoses of dose-escalation patients were hepatocellular carcinoma, melanoma, renal cell or head and neck cancer.

Sequenced by immunoSEQ multiplex PCR; TCRdb stores in-frame clones only, minus some. The data contain approximately 47,000 clones, about 88% of them singletons. General study findings and limits: Some nonresponders also had low normalized T-cell clonal expansion.

Concerning this clone: Its antigen is as yet unknown.

The specimen comprised CD4+ or CD8+ T cells sorted from blood, sampled in a trial of the OX40 agonist ivuxolimab. The sequence was obtained from an adult with an advanced solid tumor such as melanoma, head and neck, liver or kidney cancer.

CDR3 residues: CASGAEILTDTQYF. The CDR3 DNA reads as TGTGCTAGTGGTGCCGAGATCCTCACAGATACGCAGTATTTT. The rearrangement links TRBV12-5 to TRBJ2-3; D gene unclear. Per germline, CDR1 LGHNT and CDR2 FRNRAP. V lost 5 bases and J 2 bases, leaving 11 bases between the germline ends. The CDR3 contains 14 residues.